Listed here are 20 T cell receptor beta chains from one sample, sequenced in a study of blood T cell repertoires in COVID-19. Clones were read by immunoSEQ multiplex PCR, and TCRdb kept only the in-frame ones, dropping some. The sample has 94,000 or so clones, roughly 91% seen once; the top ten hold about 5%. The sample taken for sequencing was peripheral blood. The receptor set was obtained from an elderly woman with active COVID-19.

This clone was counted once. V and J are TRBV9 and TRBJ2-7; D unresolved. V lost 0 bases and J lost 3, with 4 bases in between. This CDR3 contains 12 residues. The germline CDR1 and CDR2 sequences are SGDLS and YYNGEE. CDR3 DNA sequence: TGTGCCAGCAGCGTAGACAGCTACGAGCAGTACTTC. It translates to CASSVDSYEQYF.

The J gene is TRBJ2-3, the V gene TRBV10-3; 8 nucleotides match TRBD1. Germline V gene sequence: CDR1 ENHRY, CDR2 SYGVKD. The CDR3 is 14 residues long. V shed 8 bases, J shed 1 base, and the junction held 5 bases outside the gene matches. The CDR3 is CAIDSGQGTDTQYF. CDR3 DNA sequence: TGTGCCATCGACTCGGGACAGGGCACAGATACGCAGTATTTT.

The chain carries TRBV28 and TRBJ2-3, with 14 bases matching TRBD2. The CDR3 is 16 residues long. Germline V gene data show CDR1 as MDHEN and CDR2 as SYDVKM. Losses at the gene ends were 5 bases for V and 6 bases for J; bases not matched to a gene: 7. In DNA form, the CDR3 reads TGTGCCAGCAGTCCTGGACTAGCGGGAGGTTTGGATACGCAGTATTTT. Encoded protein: CASSPGLAGGLDTQYF.

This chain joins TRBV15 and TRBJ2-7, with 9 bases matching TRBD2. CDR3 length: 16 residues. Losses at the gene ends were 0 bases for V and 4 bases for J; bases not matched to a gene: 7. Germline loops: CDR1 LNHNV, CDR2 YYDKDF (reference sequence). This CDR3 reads CATSRDLREGLYEQYF. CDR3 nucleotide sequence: TGTGCCACCAGCAGAGATCTGCGGGAGGGCCTGTACGAGCAGTACTTC.

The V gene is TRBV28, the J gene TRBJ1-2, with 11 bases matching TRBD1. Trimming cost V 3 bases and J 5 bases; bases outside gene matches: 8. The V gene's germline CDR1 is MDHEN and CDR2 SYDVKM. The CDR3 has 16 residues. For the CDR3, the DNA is TGTGCCAGCAGTTTCTCTTCCGGGACAGGGGGGTATGGCTACACCTTC. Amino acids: CASSFSSGTGGYGYTF.

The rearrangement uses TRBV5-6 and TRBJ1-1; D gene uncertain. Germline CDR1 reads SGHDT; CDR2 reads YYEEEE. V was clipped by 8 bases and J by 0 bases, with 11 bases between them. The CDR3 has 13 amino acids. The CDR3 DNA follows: TGTGCCAGTAAGGCAGGTGTGAACACTGAAGCTTTCTTT. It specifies CASKAGVNTEAFF.

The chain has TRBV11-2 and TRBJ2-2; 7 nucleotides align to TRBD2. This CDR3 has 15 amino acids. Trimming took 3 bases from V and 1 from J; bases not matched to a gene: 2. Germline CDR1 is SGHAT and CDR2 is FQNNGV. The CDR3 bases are TGTGCCAGCAGCTTGGGGGGGTGGAACACCGGGGAGCTGTTTTTT. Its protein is CASSLGGWNTGELFF.

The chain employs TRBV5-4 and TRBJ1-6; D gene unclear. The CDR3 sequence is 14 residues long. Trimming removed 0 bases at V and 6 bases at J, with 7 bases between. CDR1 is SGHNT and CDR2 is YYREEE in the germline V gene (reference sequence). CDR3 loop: CASSLEQSNSPLHF. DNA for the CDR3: TGTGCCAGCAGCTTGGAACAGAGTAATTCACCCCTCCACTTT. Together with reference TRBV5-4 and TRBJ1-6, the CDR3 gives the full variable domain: ETGVTQSPTHLIKTRGQQVTLRCSSQSGHNTVSWYQQALGQGPQFIFQYYREEENGRGNFPPRFSGLQFPNYSSELNVNALELDDSALYLCASSLEQSNSPLHFGNGTRLTVT.

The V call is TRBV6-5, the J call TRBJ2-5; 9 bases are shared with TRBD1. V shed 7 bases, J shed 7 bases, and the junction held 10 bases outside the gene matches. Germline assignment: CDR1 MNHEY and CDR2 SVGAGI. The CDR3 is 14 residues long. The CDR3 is CASTYVGQGTTQYF. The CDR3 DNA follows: TGTGCCAGCACCTATGTGGGACAGGGCACGACCCAGTACTTC.

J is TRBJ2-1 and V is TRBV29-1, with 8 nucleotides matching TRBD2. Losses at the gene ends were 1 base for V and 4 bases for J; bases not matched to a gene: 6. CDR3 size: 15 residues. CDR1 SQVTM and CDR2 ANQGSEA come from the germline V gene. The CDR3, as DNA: TGCAGCGTTGAAGGGGGAACTAGCGGATACAATGAGCAGTTCTTC. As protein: CSVEGGTSGYNEQFF.

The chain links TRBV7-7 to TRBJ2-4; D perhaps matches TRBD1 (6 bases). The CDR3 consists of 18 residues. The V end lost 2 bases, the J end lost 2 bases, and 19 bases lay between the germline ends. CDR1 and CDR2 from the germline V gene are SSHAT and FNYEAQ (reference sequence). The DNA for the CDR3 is TGTGCCAGCAGCTTAAGGCCCCCTGGGGGCTGGTCCAAAAACATTCAGTACTTC. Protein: CASSLRPPGGWSKNIQYF.

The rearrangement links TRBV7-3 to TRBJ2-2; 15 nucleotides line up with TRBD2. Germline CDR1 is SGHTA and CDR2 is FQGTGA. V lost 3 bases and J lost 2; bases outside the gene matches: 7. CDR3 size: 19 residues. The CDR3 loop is CASSFGLAGGHVNTGELFF. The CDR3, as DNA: TGTGCCAGCAGCTTTGGACTAGCGGGAGGGCATGTAAACACCGGGGAGCTGTTTTTT.

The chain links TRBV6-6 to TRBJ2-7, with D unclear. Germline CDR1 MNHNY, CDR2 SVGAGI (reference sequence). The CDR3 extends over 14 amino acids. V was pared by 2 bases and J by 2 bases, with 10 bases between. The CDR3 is CASSYESATYEQYF. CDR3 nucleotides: TGTGCCAGCAGTTACGAGAGCGCAACCTACGAGCAGTACTTC.

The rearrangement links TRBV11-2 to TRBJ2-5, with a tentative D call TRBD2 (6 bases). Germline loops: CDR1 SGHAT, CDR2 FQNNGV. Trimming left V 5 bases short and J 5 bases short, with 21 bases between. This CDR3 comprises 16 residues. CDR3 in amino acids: CASSPSPSDPGETQYF. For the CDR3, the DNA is TGTGCCAGCAGCCCCAGTCCTAGCGATCCAGGGGAGACCCAGTACTTC.

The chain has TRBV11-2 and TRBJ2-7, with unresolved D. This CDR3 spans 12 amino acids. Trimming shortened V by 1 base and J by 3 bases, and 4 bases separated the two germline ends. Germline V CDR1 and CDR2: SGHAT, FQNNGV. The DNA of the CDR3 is TGTGCCAGCAGCTTAGCCCTCTACGAGCAGTACTTC. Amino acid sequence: CASSLALYEQYF.

The CDR3 is CATSRELLSSYEQYF. The CDR3 DNA reads TGTGCCACCAGCAGAGAATTACTGAGCTCCTACGAGCAGTACTTC. The V gene is TRBV15, the J gene TRBJ2-7, with no clear D. V was pared by 0 bases and J by 0 bases, with 9 bases between. Germline-derived CDR1 and CDR2 are LNHNV and YYDKDF (reference sequence). The CDR3 spans 15 residues.

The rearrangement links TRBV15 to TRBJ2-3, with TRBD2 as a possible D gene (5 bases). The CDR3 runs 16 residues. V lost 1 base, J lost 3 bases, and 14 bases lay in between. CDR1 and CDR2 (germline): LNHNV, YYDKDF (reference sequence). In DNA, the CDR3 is TGTGCCACCAGCAGAGCAGAGGGCGGTGGGACAGATACGCAGTATTTT. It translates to CATSRAEGGGTDTQYF. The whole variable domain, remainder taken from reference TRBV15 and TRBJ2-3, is DAMVIQNPRYQVTQFGKPVTLSCSQTLNHNVMYWYQQKSSQAPKLLFHYYDKDFNNEADTPDNFQSRRPNTSFCFLDIRSPGLGDTAMYLCATSRAEGGGTDTQYFGPGTRLTVL.

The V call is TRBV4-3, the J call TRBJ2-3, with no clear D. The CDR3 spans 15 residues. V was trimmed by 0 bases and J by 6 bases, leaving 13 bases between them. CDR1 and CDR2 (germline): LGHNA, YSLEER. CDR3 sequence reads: CASSQDWWPQDTQYF. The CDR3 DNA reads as TGCGCCAGCAGCCAAGATTGGTGGCCTCAGGATACGCAGTATTTT.

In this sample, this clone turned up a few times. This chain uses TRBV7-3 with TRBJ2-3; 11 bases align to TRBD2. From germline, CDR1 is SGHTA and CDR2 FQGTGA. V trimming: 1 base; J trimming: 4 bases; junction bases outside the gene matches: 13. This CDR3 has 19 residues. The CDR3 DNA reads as TGTGCCAGCAGCTTAAGCCCACTACTAGCGGGAGTTAGTGCAGATACGCAGTATTTT. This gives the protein CASSLSPLLAGVSADTQYF.

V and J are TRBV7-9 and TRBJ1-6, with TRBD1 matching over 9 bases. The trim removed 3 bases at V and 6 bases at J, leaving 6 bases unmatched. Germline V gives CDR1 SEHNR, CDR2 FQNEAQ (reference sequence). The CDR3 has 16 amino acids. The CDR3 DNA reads TGTGCCAGCAGCTTCGGACAGGGGCGGGGTAATTCACCCCTCCACTTT. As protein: CASSFGQGRGNSPLHF.